This T cell receptor beta chain was found in a study of T cells in Graves' hyperthyroidism and ophthalmopathy. Study-wide results and limits: Clonotypes that were expanded in thyroid above 0.001 mostly appeared in blood too.

Per germline, CDR1 MNHEY and CDR2 SVGEGT. This CDR3 has 14 residues. Trimming took 7 bases from V and 0 from J, leaving 13 bases between them. With respect to this clonotype: Its matching antigen is unknown.

Ophthalmopathy patients showed a Clinical Activity Score of at least 3, NOSPECS grade of at least 4 and duration under 3 months. TCR beta CDR3 regions were amplified from RNA. The HTBI set primed first-round TCR CDR3 RT-PCR. TCRdb re-analysed the multiplex PCR reads in MiXCR, keeping a single row per CDR3 protein. The sample contains 600,000 to 700,000 distinct CDR3 sequences, roughly 15% of which appear only once. Sample: blood. The chain couples TRBV6-2 or TRBV6-3 to TRBJ2-7; D is possibly TRBD2 (6 bases). The receptor was isolated from a woman in her thirties or forties with Graves' ophthalmopathy. The CDR3 region has the DNA TGTGCCAGCAATGGCGGGGCACCCTCCTACGAGCAGTACTTC. Encoded protein: CASNGGAPSYEQYF.